Listed here are 17 T cell receptor beta chains from one sample, sequenced in a study of blood T cells in healthy people across ages. Through a sample-barcoded 5' primer and a J-beta primer mix, a second PCR was run for about 7 to 12 cycles. From the 5' RACE reads, TCRdb called clonotypes with MiXCR, one entry per CDR3 protein. Of more than 800,000 distinct CDR3 sequences in the sample, 29% are singletons; the top ten hold 17%. Sequences were obtained from blood. These receptors all stem from a woman over 75 in good health.

In this sample, this clonotype turned up a few times. The V call is TRBV6-2 or TRBV6-3, the J call TRBJ1-1, with D perhaps matching TRBD1 (5 bases). There are 14 residues in the CDR3. Germline V lookup: CDR1 MNHEY, CDR2 SVGEGT. Trimming pared 4 bases from V and 2 bases from J, leaving 11 bases between. CDR3 bases: TGTGCCAGCAGTTCGACAGTTTTTAACACTGAAGCTTTCTTT. Its translation: CASSSTVFNTEAFF.

There are many counts of this clonotype. The chain couples TRBV20-1 to TRBJ2-3; no clear D. The CDR3 length is 10 residues. Trimming took 3 bases from V and 8 from J, leaving 6 bases between them. The germline V gene has CDR1 DFQATT and CDR2 SNEGSKA (reference sequence). DNA of the CDR3: TGCAGTGCTAGCGAGCTTACGCAGTATTTT. Protein: CSASELTQYF.

This sequence joins TRBV5-8 and TRBJ2-7; 7 bases line up with TRBD1. The CDR3 has 14 residues. The germline gives CDR1 SGHTS, CDR2 YDEGEE. V trimming: 2 bases; J trimming: 3 bases; junction bases outside the gene matches: 5. The CDR3, as DNA: TGTGCCAGCAGCTTAGGGGACAGCGACTACGAGCAGTACTTC. Translation: CASSLGDSDYEQYF.

This clonotype was counted ten times or more. The rearrangement links TRBV20-1 to TRBJ2-1; the match to TRBD1 covers 11 bases. The V segment lost 2 bases and the J segment 6 bases; nucleotides outside the gene matches: 6. From germline, CDR1 is DFQATT and CDR2 SNEGSKA (reference sequence). The CDR3 runs 15 residues. Here the CDR3 reads CSARTGTGGLNEQFF. CDR3 nucleotide sequence: TGCAGTGCTAGAACCGGGACAGGGGGTCTCAATGAGCAGTTCTTC.

This chain links TRBV5-5 with TRBJ1-1, with D unclear. This CDR3 is built from 13 residues. Germline assignment: CDR1 SGHKS and CDR2 YYEKEE (reference sequence). Trimming cost V 7 bases and J 2 bases, with 12 bases left between them. CDR3 sequence reads: CASRYGANTEAFF. CDR3 in DNA: TGTGCCAGCCGCTATGGAGCCAACACTGAAGCTTTCTTT.

This clonotype was counted a few times. V usage is TRBV5-6 and J usage is TRBJ2-6; D is possibly TRBD1 (6 bases). V was pared by 4 bases and J by 2 bases, with 16 bases between. The CDR3 totals 17 residues. Per the germline V gene, CDR1 is SGHDT and CDR2 is YYEEEE. The CDR3 here is CASSPRGSHAGANVLTF. DNA of the CDR3: TGTGCCAGCAGCCCCAGGGGTTCTCACGCTGGGGCCAACGTCCTGACTTTC.

The chain joins TRBV5-1 to TRBJ2-7; 7 bases are a match to TRBD2. CDR1 is SGHRS and CDR2 is YFSETQ in the germline V gene. This CDR3 region has 12 residues. V trimming: 3 bases; J trimming: 7 bases; junction bases outside the gene matches: 4. As DNA, the CDR3 is TGCGCCAGCAGCTCGGGAGGCCCGGAGCAGTACTTC. This sequence encodes CASSSGGPEQYF.

This clonotype was seen a handful of times. The chain uses TRBV15 and TRBJ1-1, with D perhaps matching TRBD1 (5 bases). The V end was cut by 0 bases, the J end by 2 bases, with 7 bases between. Germline values: CDR1 LNHNV, CDR2 YYDKDF (reference sequence). The CDR3 has 14 amino acids. CDR3 nucleotides: TGTGCCACCAGCAGAGACAGGGCTAACACTGAAGCTTTCTTT. Translating it yields CATSRDRANTEAFF.

The genes are TRBV6-2 or TRBV6-3 and TRBJ2-2, with a tentative D call TRBD1 (6 bases). CDR1 and CDR2 from the germline V gene are MNHEY and SVGEGT. Trimming removed 6 bases from V and 1 base from J, with 21 bases in between. The CDR3 is 18 amino acids. The CDR3 sequence: CASRFSPSDRLNTGELFF. The CDR3 nucleotides read TGTGCCAGCAGGTTCAGCCCATCAGACAGGTTGAACACCGGGGAGCTGTTTTTT.

This clonotype was picked up one time. CDR3 coding DNA: TGCAGCGTCTGGGGGGGCAGAGACACCGGGGAGCTGTTTTTT. This codes for CSVWGGRDTGELFF. J is TRBJ2-2 and V is TRBV29-1, with a tentative D call TRBD2 (7 bases). The V end lost 6 bases, the J end lost 3 bases, and 14 bases lay between the germline ends. The CDR3 contains 14 residues. The V gene's germline CDR1 is SQVTM and CDR2 ANQGSEA.

Many counts were recorded for this clonotype. The chain employs TRBV28 and TRBJ2-5; TRBD2 matches at 11 bases. Germline CDR1 MDHEN, CDR2 SYDVKM. J gave up 4 bases and V 8 bases, and 6 bases lay outside the gene matches. The CDR3 loop spans 14 amino acids. In DNA, the CDR3 is TGTGCCAGCCGACTAGCGGGGCGCGGAGAGACCCAGTACTTC. It yields the protein CASRLAGRGETQYF.

This clonotype was seen once. This may arise from a read error, as a much more abundant clone is one base away. V is TRBV11-2 and J is TRBJ2-1, with a weak D call TRBD1 (7 bases). This CDR3 comprises 14 residues. The germline V and J ends were trimmed by 4 bases and 7 bases, with 14 bases remaining between them. Germline assignment: CDR1 SGHAT and CDR2 FQNNGV. The CDR3, as DNA: TGTGCCAGCAGCTGCCAGGGGGGAGGAAATGAGCAGTTCTTC. It is translated as CASSCQGGGNEQFF.

Of note for this clonotype: A much larger clone lies one base from this, so it may be a read error. This chain connects TRBV20-1 to TRBJ1-6; D is perhaps TRBD1 (5 bases). Germline V CDR1 and CDR2: DFQATT, SNEGSKA (reference sequence). CDR3 length equals 14 residues. CDR3 loop: CSVGRTTVDSPLHF. The CDR3 nucleotides are TGCAGCGTGGGGCGGACCACGGTGGACTCACCCCTCCACTTT.

Comments on this clonotype: Just one base apart from a much larger clone, this may be a read error. The J gene is TRBJ2-1, the V gene TRBV10-2; 7 positions agree with TRBD2. With 9 bases clipped from V and 6 bases from J, the junction kept 5 bases outside the gene matches. The CDR3 length is 12 residues. The V gene's germline CDR1 is WSHSY and CDR2 SAAADI. CDR3 in amino acids: CARRASGNEQFF. The CDR3 bases are TGCGCCAGGCGGGCTAGCGGCAATGAGCAGTTCTTC.

This clonotype was seen once. This sequence joins TRBV4-2 and TRBJ1-6; unclear D gene. With 2 bases removed from V and 10 bases from J, the gap between germline ends came to 12 bases. Looked up from germline, CDR1 is LGHNA and CDR2 is YNFKEQ. The CDR3 runs to 14 residues. Written as DNA, the CDR3 is TGTGCCAGCAGCCAAAGGGCTGGGAACTCACCCCTCCACTTT. Encoded protein: CASSQRAGNSPLHF.

This clonotype was seen a handful of times. Its ends do not fully match the called genes, so a read error is possible. V gene TRBV7-9 combines with J gene TRBJ2-2, with D possibly matching TRBD2 (5 bases). The germline gives CDR1 SEHNR, CDR2 FQNEAQ (reference sequence). The CDR3 totals 13 residues. This CDR3 reads CASSFLRTGERFF. The CDR3 nucleotides read TGTGCCAGCAGCTTCTTGAGGACCGGGGAGCGGTTTTTT.

In the case of this clonotype: A much bigger clone sits one base away, suggesting this may be a read error. The chain carries TRBV6-5 and TRBJ2-1, with D possibly TRBD2 on 7 matching bases. The germline V gene has CDR1 MNHEY and CDR2 SVGAGI. The CDR3 has 13 amino acids. The CDR3 sequence: CASRRAGANERFF. CDR3 in DNA: TGTGCCAGCAGGAGGGCGGGGGCCAATGAGCGGTTCTTC.